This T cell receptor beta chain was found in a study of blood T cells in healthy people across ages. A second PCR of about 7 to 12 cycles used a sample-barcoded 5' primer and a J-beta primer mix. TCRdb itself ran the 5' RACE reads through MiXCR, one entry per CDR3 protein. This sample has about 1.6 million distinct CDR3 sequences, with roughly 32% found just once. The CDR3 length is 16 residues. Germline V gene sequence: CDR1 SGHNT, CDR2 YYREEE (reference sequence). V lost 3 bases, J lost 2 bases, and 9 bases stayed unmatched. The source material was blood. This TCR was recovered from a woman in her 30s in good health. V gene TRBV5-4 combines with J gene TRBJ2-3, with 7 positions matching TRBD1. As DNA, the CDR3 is TGTGCCAGCAGCTCTAGGGACAGCAAACACACAGATACGCAGTATTTT. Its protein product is CASSSRDSKHTDTQYF. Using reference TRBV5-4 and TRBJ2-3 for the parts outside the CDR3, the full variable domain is ETGVTQSPTHLIKTRGQQVTLRCSSQSGHNTVSWYQQALGQGPQFIFQYYREEENGRGNFPPRFSGLQFPNYSSELNVNALELDDSALYLCASSSRDSKHTDTQYFGPGTRLTVL.